This T cell receptor beta chain was recovered during a study of Ad26.COV2.S vaccination and SARS-CoV-2 variants. Findings and limits, study-wide: Participants given vaccine showed non-spike TCR breadth similar to that of placebo recipients.

Of note for this clone: As yet, its antigen is unknown.

Treatment reported: roughly 20 received Ad26.COV2.S at low or high dose, single or two shots; several received placebo; per-sample allocation not given. Day 63 after the first vaccine or placebo injection was the time point for sampling. TCRdb keeps only in-frame clones here, not all; method: immunoSEQ multiplex PCR. Counted here are about 440,000 clones, around 90% occurring once; the ten biggest clones make up under 4.5%. Trimming shortened V by 2 bases and J by 5 bases, and 12 bases separated the two germline ends. CDR1 and CDR2 (germline): SGHTA, FQGTGA. The CDR3 has 14 amino acids. V and J are TRBV7-3 and TRBJ2-5; a weak D match, TRBD2 (5 bases). The clonotype originates from a person aged 18-65 years who received the Ad26.COV2.S COVID-19 vaccine or a placebo. The sequences come from peripheral blood, collected in a trial of Ad26.COV2.S vaccine versus placebo. The CDR3 sequence: CASSLLPSSETQYF. CDR3 in DNA: TGTGCCAGCAGCTTACTTCCTAGCAGTGAGACCCAGTACTTC.